This record concerns one TCR beta chain sequence. What it binds is not known. This sample is drawn from a study of cytomegalovirus exposure and HLA in healthy donors. The overall study: Around 200 million T cells yielded 100 million or so unique TCR beta sequences, as an earlier analysis found.

Study-level findings and limits: Per published reports, the classifier diagnosed cytomegalovirus status with high specificity and sensitivity. Follow-up analysis seemed to connect common viral pathogens with several of the most significant clusters identified.

The CDR3 has 14 amino acids. The V segment lost 6 bases and the J segment 12 bases; nucleotides outside the gene matches: 8. The germline V gene encodes CDR1 SGHTA and CDR2 FQGNSA. Both 60 Vbeta primers and 13 Jbeta primers went into the PCR. Clones were read by immunoSEQ multiplex PCR, and TCRdb kept only the in-frame ones, dropping some. The sample records some 200,000 clones, around 80% being singletons. Sequenced: PBMCs. V is TRBV7-2 and J is TRBJ2-1; 13 positions match TRBD2. The origin of this receptor is an older woman in good health and CMV-seropositive. The DNA of the CDR3 is TGTGCCAGCAGTTACGGACTAGCGGGAGAGGGGCAGTTCTTC. This gives the protein CASSYGLAGEGQFF.